This T cell receptor (beta chain) was captured in a study of CD8+ T cells in alopecia areata. CDR1 MNHEY and CDR2 SMNVEV come from the germline V gene (reference sequence). Between the trimmed V and J ends, which lost 3 bases and 2 bases, there was a span of 11 bases. This CDR3 is built from 14 residues. Following RNA extraction, reverse transcription yielded cDNA that acted as the sequencing template. Sequencing used immunoSEQ multiplex PCR; TCRdb keeps in-frame clones, though not all of them. The sample lists roughly 110,000 clones, under 60% seen once, with approximately 12% in the top ten. Treatment defined: oral pan-JAK inhibitor, 5-10 mg twice daily.

The sequence was obtained from a human donor with alopecia areata. The gene calls are TRBV27 and TRBJ2-7; TRBD2 is a possible D gene (6 bases). This material consisted of CD8+ T cells sorted from blood, taken at week 24, from a patient treated with tofacitinib. The DNA for the CDR3 is TGTGCCAGCAGTTTTGTGGACTACCCCTACGAGCAGTACTTC. Its translation is CASSFVDYPYEQYF.